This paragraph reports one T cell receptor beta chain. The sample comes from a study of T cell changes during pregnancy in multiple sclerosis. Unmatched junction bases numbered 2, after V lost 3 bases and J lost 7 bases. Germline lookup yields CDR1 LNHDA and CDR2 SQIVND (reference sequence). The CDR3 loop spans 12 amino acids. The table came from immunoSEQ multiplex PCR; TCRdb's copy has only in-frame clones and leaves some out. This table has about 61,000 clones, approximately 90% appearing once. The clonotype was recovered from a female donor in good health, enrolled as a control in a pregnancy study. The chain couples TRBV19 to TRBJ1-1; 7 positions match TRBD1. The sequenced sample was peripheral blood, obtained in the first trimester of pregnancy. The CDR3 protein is CASSMGQIEAFF. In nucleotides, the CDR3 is TGTGCCAGTAGTATGGGACAGATTGAAGCTTTCTTT. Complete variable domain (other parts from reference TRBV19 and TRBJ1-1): DGGITQSPKYLFRKEGQNVTLSCEQNLNHDAMYWYRQDPGQGLRLIYYSQIVNDFQKGDIAEGYSVSREKKESFPLTVTSAQKNPTAFYLCASSMGQIEAFFGQGTRLTVV.